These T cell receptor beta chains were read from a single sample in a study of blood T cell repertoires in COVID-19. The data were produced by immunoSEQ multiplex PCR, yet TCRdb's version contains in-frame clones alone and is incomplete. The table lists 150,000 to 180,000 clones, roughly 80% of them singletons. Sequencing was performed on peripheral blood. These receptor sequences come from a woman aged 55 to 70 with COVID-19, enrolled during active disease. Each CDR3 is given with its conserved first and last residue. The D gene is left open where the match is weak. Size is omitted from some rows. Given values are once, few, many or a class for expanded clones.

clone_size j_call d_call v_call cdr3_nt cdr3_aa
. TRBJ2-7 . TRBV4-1 TGCGCCAGCAGCCAAGATGATGCGAGAGAGTACGAGCAGTACTTC CASSQDDAREYEQYF
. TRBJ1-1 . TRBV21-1 TGTGCCAGCAGCAAAGGGCCATCGCGGGGGACTGAAGCTTTCTTT CASSKGPSRGTEAFF
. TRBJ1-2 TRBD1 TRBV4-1 TGCGCCAGCAGCCAAGTCGGACAGGGGGCGAACGGTGGCTACACCTTC CASSQVGQGANGGYTF
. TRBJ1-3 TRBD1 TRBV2 TGTGCCAGCAGTGTCCCCCGGGACAGCTCTGGAAACACCATATATTTT CASSVPRDSSGNTIYF
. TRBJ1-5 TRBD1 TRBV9 TGTGCCAGCAGCGCCGGGACAGGGTCAAGGTCGGAACAGCCCCAGCATTTT CASSAGTGSRSEQPQHF
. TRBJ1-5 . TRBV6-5 TGTGCCAGCAGCCATCGACACAATAGCAATCAGCCCCAGCATTTT CASSHRHNSNQPQHF
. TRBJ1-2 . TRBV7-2 TGTGCCAGCAGCCTTGATCGGACAGCTAACTATGGCTACACCTTC CASSLDRTANYGYTF
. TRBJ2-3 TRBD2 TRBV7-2 TGTGCCAGCAGCCCCCCTAGCGGCTCTAGCACAGATACGCAGTATTTT CASSPPSGSSTDTQYF
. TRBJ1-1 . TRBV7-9 TGTGCCAGCAGCCCCCCCGACAGTAGGCCCACTGAAGCTTTCTTT CASSPPDSRPTEAFF
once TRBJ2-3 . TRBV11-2 TGTGCCAGCAGCTTCCCTCCCTTTACGCAGTATTTT CASSFPPFTQYF
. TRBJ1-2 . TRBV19 TGTGCCAGTAAATTGGACAGTGTTGACTATGGCTACACCTTC CASKLDSVDYGYTF
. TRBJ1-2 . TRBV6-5 TGTGCCAGCAGCCTCGAGAGTCTGTCGGGGGGTGGCTACACCTTC CASSLESLSGGGYTF
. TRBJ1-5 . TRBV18 TGTGCCAGCTCACCTAACGCGGGGCCCTACAATCAGCCCCAGCATTTT CASSPNAGPYNQPQHF
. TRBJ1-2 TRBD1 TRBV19 TGTGCCAGTAGTATGAGGGGACAGGGTAACTATGGCTACACCTTC CASSMRGQGNYGYTF
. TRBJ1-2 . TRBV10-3 TGTGCCATCAGTGAGCTAGGGGACTATGGCTACACCTTC CAISELGDYGYTF
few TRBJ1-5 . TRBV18 TGTGCCAGCTCACCCACCGAGGGAATTCAGCCCCAGCATTTT CASSPTEGIQPQHF
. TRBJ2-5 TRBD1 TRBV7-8 TGTGCCAGCAGCTTAAGGGGGACAGGGGAGTGGGGAGAGACCCAGTACTTC CASSLRGTGEWGETQYF
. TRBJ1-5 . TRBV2 TGTGCCAGCAGTGATTGGACAAGTAATCAGCCCCAGCATTTT CASSDWTSNQPQHF
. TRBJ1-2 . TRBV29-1 TGCAGCGCTGAGGGGGACTTAACTAACTATGGCTACACCTTC CSAEGDLTNYGYTF
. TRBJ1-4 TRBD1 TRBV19 TGTGCCAGTATTGGGACAGTCTGGGGTTCTAATGAAAAACTGTTTTTT CASIGTVWGSNEKLFF
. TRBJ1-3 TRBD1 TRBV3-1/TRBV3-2 TGTGCCAGCAGCCAAGGACAGGGGGTTACTGGAAACACCATATATTTT CASSQGQGVTGNTIYF
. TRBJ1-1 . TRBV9 TGTGCCAGCAGCGCCCGGACCGGATTTCGGGGAGCTTTCTTT CASSARTGFRGAFF
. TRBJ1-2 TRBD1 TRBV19 TGTGCCACCCAGGACAGGCATAACTATGGCTACACCTTC CATQDRHNYGYTF
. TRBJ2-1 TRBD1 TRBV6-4 TGTGCCAGCAGTGACTCGAAGGGGGCCAATAACAATGAGCAGTTCTTC CASSDSKGANNNEQFF
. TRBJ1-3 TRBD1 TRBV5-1 TGCGCCAGCAGCTCGACAGGGTCTACTGGAAACACCATATATTTT CASSSTGSTGNTIYF
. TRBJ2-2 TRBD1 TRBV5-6 TGTGCCAGCAGCTGGGACAGAAATACCGGGGAGCTGTTTTTT CASSWDRNTGELFF
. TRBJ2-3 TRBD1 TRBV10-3 TGTGCCATCAGTGACCGACAGGGGGCTACAGATACGCAGTATTTT CAISDRQGATDTQYF
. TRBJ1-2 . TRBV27 TGTGCCAGCAGTTTACTTCCAGGACAGATTAATGGCTACACCTTC CASSLLPGQINGYTF
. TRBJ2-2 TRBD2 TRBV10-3 TGTGCCACCCTCCGGGGGGGGAACACCGGGGAGCTGTTTTTT CATLRGGNTGELFF
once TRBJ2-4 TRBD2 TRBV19 TGTGCCAGTAGTACCCAAAGCGGGACCAAAAACATTCAGTACTTC CASSTQSGTKNIQYF
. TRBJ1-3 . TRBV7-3 TGTGCCAGCAGCTTACAGGGTTCCGGAAACACCATATATTTT CASSLQGSGNTIYF
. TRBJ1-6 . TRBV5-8 TGTGCCAGCAGCTTCGGGACTCAGAATTCACCCCTCCACTTT CASSFGTQNSPLHF
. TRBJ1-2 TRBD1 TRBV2 TGTGCCAGCCAGGACAGGGCCAACTATGGCTACACCTTC CASQDRANYGYTF
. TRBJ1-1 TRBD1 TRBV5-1 TGCGCCAGCAGCTTGGGCTCAGGGGGCTTCGACACTGAAGCTTTCTTT CASSLGSGGFDTEAFF
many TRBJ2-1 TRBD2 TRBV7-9 TGTGCCAGCACCGTAGCGGGAGGGCCCTCCCATGAGCAGTTCTTC CASTVAGGPSHEQFF
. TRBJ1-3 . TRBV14 TGTGCCAGCAGCCACGTATCTGGAAACACCATATATTTT CASSHVSGNTIYF
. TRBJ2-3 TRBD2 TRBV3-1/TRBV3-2 TGTGCCAGCAGCCACCGGACTAGCGGGATAGGCACAGATACGCAGTATTTT CASSHRTSGIGTDTQYF
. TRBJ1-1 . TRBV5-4 TGTGCCAGCAGCTTAGGTGTTGAGGGCACTGAAGCTTTCTTT CASSLGVEGTEAFF
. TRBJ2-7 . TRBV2 TGTGCCAGCACCTCGGGGAGCCCGTACTCCTACGAGCAGTACTTC CASTSGSPYSYEQYF
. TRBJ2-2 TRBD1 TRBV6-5 TGTGCCAGTAGGGGACAGGGGAACACCGGGGAGCTGTTTTTT CASRGQGNTGELFF
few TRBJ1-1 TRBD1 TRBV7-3 TGTGCCAGCAGCGTAACAGGGGGGGTAGGCACTGAAGCTTTCTTT CASSVTGGVGTEAFF
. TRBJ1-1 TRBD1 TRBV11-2 TGTGCCAGCAGCTCCCCAGGGGGTTTAAAGAACACTGAAGCTTTCTTT CASSSPGGLKNTEAFF
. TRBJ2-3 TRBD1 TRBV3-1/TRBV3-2 TGTGCCAGCAGCCAGGGACAGGGGGCAGATACGCAGTATTTT CASSQGQGADTQYF
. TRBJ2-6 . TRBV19 TGTGCCAGTAGTATGGGCAGGGGCAACTCTGGGGCCAACGTCCTGACTTTC CASSMGRGNSGANVLTF
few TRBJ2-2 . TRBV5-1 TGCGCCAGCAGCTTGATTAGGAACCCGAGGACCGGGGAGCTGTTTTTT CASSLIRNPRTGELFF
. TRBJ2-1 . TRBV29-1 TGCAGCGTTGAAGATCCTTGGGCGGGGGCCGGGAGAAATGAGCAGTTCTTC CSVEDPWAGAGRNEQFF
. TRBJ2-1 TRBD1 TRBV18 TGTGCCAGCTCACCACTTCGGCCCGGGACAGGGGACGAGCAGTTCTTC CASSPLRPGTGDEQFF
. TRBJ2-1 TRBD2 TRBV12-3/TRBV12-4 TGTGCCAGCGCAAAAAGCGGGGGCTGGCAGTTCTTC CASAKSGGWQFF
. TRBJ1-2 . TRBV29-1 TGCAGCGTGGCGGACTATGGCTACACCTTC CSVADYGYTF
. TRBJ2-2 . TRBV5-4 TGTGCCAGCAGCTTGGAGGGTGGGAGGAACACCGGGGAGCTGTTTTTT CASSLEGGRNTGELFF
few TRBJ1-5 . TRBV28 TGTGCCAGCAGTTTAAGGACAGCTAGTAATCAGCCCCAGCATTTT CASSLRTASNQPQHF
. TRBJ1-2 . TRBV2 TGTGCCAGCAGGGAGGCAAGAAGTAACTATGGCTACACCTTC CASREARSNYGYTF
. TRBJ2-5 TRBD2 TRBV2 TGTGCCAGCAGCGAGACTAGCGGGGGGAGGGGTGAGACCCAGTACTTC CASSETSGGRGETQYF